This is a list of T cell receptor beta chains from one sample in a study of a mutant IDH1 vaccine in newly diagnosed glioma. These receptors have no known antigen. Using immunoSEQ multiplex PCR, the repertoire was profiled, and TCRdb retains in-frame clones only, with some absent. Here the sample spans tens of thousands of clones, under 80% being singletons. This specimen consisted of PBMCs, obtained from a glioma patient whose treatment included an IDH1 peptide vaccine. Every receptor here comes from a woman aged 40 to 50 with glioma. Some clones in this sample may be carry-over from other donors' samples. Both conserved end residues are part of each CDR3. The order of the fields is V gene, J gene, D gene, clone size, CDR3 DNA, CDR3 protein. A D gene is named only where the DNA matches it firmly. The size field is filled for only some rows; it gives once, few, many or a size class.

TRBV5-1,TRBJ2-7,NA,NA,TGCGCCAGCAGTCTGGACGGATACGAGCAGTACTTC,CASSLDGYEQYF
TRBV30,TRBJ1-2,NA,NA,TGTGCCTGTTCCAGGGACACCCGTCGCTACACCTTC,CACSRDTRRYTF
TRBV27,TRBJ2-7,NA,NA,TGTGCCAGCAGTTTAGAGGGCAGTGGGGCCGAGCAGTACTTC,CASSLEGSGAEQYF
TRBV9,TRBJ1-2,NA,NA,TGTGCCAGCAGCGCCAACTCCAGGGGTGGCTACACCTTC,CASSANSRGGYTF
TRBV29-1,TRBJ2-7,TRBD1,NA,TGCAGCGTCCCGGGGACAGGGGAGTACGAGCAGTACTTC,CSVPGTGEYEQYF
TRBV5-1,TRBJ2-7,NA,NA,TGCGCCAGCAGCTGGGGCCTCAACTACGAGCAGTACTTC,CASSWGLNYEQYF
TRBV5-4,TRBJ1-3,NA,NA,TGTGCCAGCAGCTTGGGTAGGGGCGCCGGAAACACCATATATTTT,CASSLGRGAGNTIYF
TRBV9,TRBJ2-3,TRBD1,NA,TGTGCCAGCAGCGCGTGGGACAGTTCCACAGATACGCAGTATTTT,CASSAWDSSTDTQYF
TRBV6-1,TRBJ2-7,NA,NA,TGTGCCTCCACTCCGGGACGGACCTCCTACGAGCAGTACTTC,CASTPGRTSYEQYF
TRBV9,TRBJ1-1,NA,NA,TGTGCCAGCGGGGGGGATGAAGCTTTCTTT,CASGGDEAFF
TRBV10-3,TRBJ1-3,TRBD1,once,TGTGCCATCAGTGAGTCGGGAGGGACAGGTCGAAACTCTGGAAACACCATATATTTT,CAISESGGTGRNSGNTIYF
TRBV7-8,TRBJ2-5,NA,NA,TGTGCCAGCAGCGTAGTAGGAGGTGCGAGGGAGACCCAGTACTTC,CASSVVGGARETQYF
TRBV4-2,TRBJ1-1,NA,NA,TGTGCCAGCTACCGACTAGGGGGGCACACTGAAGCTTTCTTT,CASYRLGGHTEAFF
TRBV19,TRBJ2-7,TRBD1,NA,TGTGCCAGTAGTAACGTTCGGGGACAGGCCTACGAGCAGTACTTC,CASSNVRGQAYEQYF
TRBV14,TRBJ2-3,TRBD2,NA,TGTGCCAGCAGCCCCCTCGGAGCGGGAGACGGCTCAGATACGCAGTATTTT,CASSPLGAGDGSDTQYF